Presented here are 10 T cell receptor beta chains from one specimen sequenced in a study of blood T cells in healthy people across ages (dated by TCRdb to between 2014 and 2017). The library was prepared using 5' RACE. Sequencer: Illumina HiSeq 2500. The second PCR ran for roughly 7 to 11 cycles and used a J-beta primer mix along with a sample-barcoded 5' primer. TCRdb's own reprocessing of the public reads used fastp at Q25 and MiXCR and kept productive beta chains. Each entry merges the rows of one CDR3 protein and shows their most common DNA and genes. The sample table lists some 700,000 distinct CDR3 sequences, 22% of them with a count of one. The ten most abundant clones make up around 21% of the sample. Material: blood. The receptors here all came from a man between 65 and 85 years old in good health.

The DNA of the CDR3 is TGTGCCAGCAGTTCCACAGGGTTCAATGAGCAGTTCTTC. This sequence encodes CASSSTGFNEQFF. The chain employs TRBV27 and TRBJ2-1; D possibly corresponds to TRBD1 (6 bases). Trimming removed 4 bases at V and 6 bases at J, with 10 bases between. This CDR3 has 13 amino acids. CDR1 MNHEY and CDR2 SMNVEV come from the germline V gene (reference sequence).

This chain connects TRBV29-1 to TRBJ1-1; TRBD1 might be the D (5 bases). V was cut by 2 bases and J by 7 bases, with 8 bases left in between. From germline, CDR1 is SQVTM and CDR2 ANQGSEA. The CDR3 consists of 11 residues. In nucleotides, the CDR3 is TGCAGCGTTGAACGGGGGTATGAAGCTTTCTTT. As protein: CSVERGYEAFF.

The table lists this clonotype with a few counts. The chain uses TRBV29-1 and TRBJ2-3; 8 positions agree with TRBD2. Germline V CDR1 and CDR2: SQVTM, ANQGSEA. This CDR3 has 14 residues. The V gene end was trimmed by 3 bases and the J gene end by 5 bases; junction bases not matched to a gene: 7. The CDR3 loop is CSVEASGGGDTQYF. CDR3 DNA sequence: TGCAGCGTTGAGGCGAGCGGGGGTGGAGATACGCAGTATTTT.

The chain uses TRBV11-2 and TRBJ2-5, with D possibly TRBD1 on 7 matching bases. Between the trimmed V and J ends, which lost 0 bases and 9 bases, there was a span of 8 bases. There are 12 residues in the CDR3. The V gene's germline CDR1 is SGHAT and CDR2 FQNNGV. The CDR3 loop is CASSLDRGAQYF. In DNA form, the CDR3 reads TGTGCCAGCAGCTTAGACAGGGGGGCCCAGTACTTC.

This clonotype was seen a handful of times. CDR3 loop: CASSPPGTGWDIQYF. CDR3 bases: TGTGCCAGCAGCCCCCCCGGGACAGGGTGGGACATTCAGTACTTC. This chain connects TRBV7-2 to TRBJ2-4; 9 nucleotides match TRBD1. J lost 8 bases, V lost 5 bases, and 10 bases had no gene match. The CDR3 spans 15 residues. The germline V gene has CDR1 SGHTA and CDR2 FQGNSA.

On this clonotype: Because the CDR3's place on the DNA is in doubt, the DNA is left out and the CDR3 is given as listed by TCRdb. The J gene is TRBJ1-4, the V gene TRBV7-9; the D call of TRBD1 is as the table states it, not checked on the DNA. With termini counted, the CDR3 has 15 amino acids. Germline CDR1 reads SEHNR; CDR2 reads FQNEAQ (reference sequence). CDR3: CASSPWGTGNEKLSF.

This chain uses TRBV15 with TRBJ1-4; no clear D gene. Germline CDR1 is LNHNV and CDR2 is YYDKDF (reference sequence). The CDR3 is 15 residues long. Trimming shortened V by 0 bases and J by 11 bases, and 16 bases separated the two germline ends. The CDR3 DNA reads as TGTGCCACCAGCAGAGATTCGCGCGGCGGAGTGAAACTGTTTTTT. It codes for CATSRDSRGGVKLFF.

V usage is TRBV6-1 and J usage is TRBJ1-1; D call uncertain. Germline-derived CDR1 and CDR2 are MNHNS and SASEGT. The CDR3 spans 14 residues. V lost 4 bases and J lost 3, with 12 bases in between. This CDR3 is CASSVTDGYTEAFF. Here the CDR3 DNA reads TGTGCCAGCAGTGTAACGGACGGGTACACTGAAGCTTTCTTT.

The J gene is TRBJ1-2, the V gene TRBV7-8, with unresolved D. The germline V and J ends were trimmed by 1 base and 4 bases, with 10 bases remaining between them. The length of the CDR3 is 14 residues. Germline assignment: CDR1 SGHVS and CDR2 FQNEAQ. CDR3 residues: CASSLDHSLYGYTF. CDR3 DNA: TGTGCCAGCAGCTTAGATCACAGCCTCTATGGCTACACCTTC.

This chain links TRBV11-3 with TRBJ1-2; no reliable D call. Germline V gene lookup returns CDR1 SGHNT and CDR2 YENEEA. The CDR3 is 13 residues long. The V end was cut by 4 bases, the J end by 6 bases, with 12 bases between. The CDR3, as DNA: TGTGCCAGCAGCTCCCCATGGAGGGATGGCTACACCTTC. As protein: CASSSPWRDGYTF.